Listed below are T cell receptor beta chains from one sample, sequenced in a study of metastatic and nonmetastatic thyroid tumors. MiXCR reprocessed the PCR reads for TCRdb. Of around 70,000 clones in the sample, around 18% are singletons; the top ten hold roughly 13%. The sequenced sample consisted of blood. Receptor source: a female donor with papillary thyroid cancer or a benign thyroid nodule (not recorded which). Some clones in this sample may be carry-over from other donors' samples. Each CDR3 is given with its conserved first and last residue. Fields, in order: V gene, D gene, J gene, clone size, CDR3 protein, CDR3 DNA. D genes are given only for firm matches. Clone sizes are given selectively: once, few, many, or a class where the clone is expanded.

TRBV12-3/TRBV12-4	TRBD2	TRBJ2-3	.	CASKMVPGLAGSRADTQYF	TGTGCCAGCAAAATGGTACCGGGACTAGCGGGAAGTCGGGCAGATACGCAGTATTTT
TRBV30	TRBD2	TRBJ2-3	.	CAWKVGRGVDTQYF	TGTGCCTGGAAAGTTGGCCGGGGGGTTGATACGCAGTATTTT
TRBV4-1	TRBD1	TRBJ2-1	.	CAGSPGQGADNEQFF	TGCGCCGGCAGCCCCGGGCAGGGGGCCGACAATGAGCAGTTCTTC
TRBV6-1	.	TRBJ1-5	many	CASSEGPYSNQPQHF	TGTGCCAGCAGTGAGGGGCCTTATAGCAATCAGCCCCAGCATTTT
TRBV7-6	.	TRBJ1-4	many	CASSLERAFNEKLFF	TGTGCCAGCAGCTTAGAGAGGGCCTTTAATGAAAAACTGTTTTTT
TRBV6-1	.	TRBJ1-1	many	CASSQDSSPEAFF	TGTGCCAGCTCTCAGGATTCTAGTCCTGAAGCTTTCTTT
TRBV9	.	TRBJ2-5	.	CASSALAVEETQYF	TGTGCCAGCAGCGCCCTAGCAGTAGAAGAGACCCAGTACTTC
TRBV11-1	TRBD1	TRBJ2-3	many	CASSLAGTGEITDTQYF	TGTGCCAGCAGCTTAGCCGGGACAGGGGAAATTACAGATACGCAGTATTTT
TRBV20-1	TRBD2	TRBJ2-7	.	CSARKALAGGTTNEQYF	TGCAGTGCTAGGAAGGCACTAGCGGGAGGTACTACGAACGAGCAGTACTTC
TRBV19	.	TRBJ1-3	few	CASSTELNSGNTIYF	TGTGCCAGTAGTACCGAACTGAACTCTGGAAACACCATATATTTT
TRBV6-1	.	TRBJ1-2	many	CASSEAMRGLDGYTF	TGTGCCAGCAGTGAAGCGATGAGGGGACTCGATGGCTACACCTTC
TRBV12-3/TRBV12-4	TRBD1	TRBJ1-4	many	CASSLGQGYEKLFF	TGTGCCAGCAGTTTGGGACAGGGGTATGAAAAACTGTTTTTT
TRBV7-2	TRBD1	TRBJ2-7	many	CASSLAADRARHF	TGTGCCAGCAGCTTAGCCGCGGACAGGGCGAGGCACTTC
TRBV28	.	TRBJ1-3	.	CASSLLGSGNTIYF	TGTGCCAGCAGTTTATTGGGCTCTGGAAACACCATATATTTT
TRBV6-1	.	TRBJ1-5	many	CASSSTPRQPQHF	TGTGCCAGCAGTTCCACCCCGCGTCAGCCCCAGCATTTT
TRBV4-2	.	TRBJ2-6	many	CASSQGHQSGANVLTF	TGTGCCAGCAGCCAAGGACACCAATCTGGGGCCAACGTCCTGACTTTC
TRBV25-1	.	TRBJ1-5	many	CASSDPGKGNQPQHF	TGTGCCAGCAGTGACCCGGGAAAAGGGAATCAGCCCCAGCATTTT
TRBV7-3	.	TRBJ2-1	.	CASSPSGNYNEQFF	TGTGCCAGCAGCCCCTCAGGGAATTACAATGAGCAGTTCTTC
TRBV19	.	TRBJ1-3	once	CASNTGSGLSGNTIYF	TGTGCCAGTAACACAGGGTCGGGGCTCTCTGGAAACACCATATATTTT
TRBV5-1	.	TRBJ2-2	few	CASSLASVPGELFF	TGCGCCAGCAGCTTGGCCTCAGTGCCCGGTGAGCTGTTTTTT
TRBV30	TRBD2	TRBJ2-5	many	CAWSPGWRLAAEETQYF	TGTGCCTGGAGCCCTGGGTGGAGGCTAGCGGCTGAAGAGACCCAGTACTTC
TRBV19	.	TRBJ1-2	many	CASTMGFFYGYTF	TGTGCCAGTACTATGGGATTTTTCTATGGCTACACCTTC
TRBV5-6	.	TRBJ2-1	few	CASSLVPSNEQFF	TGTGCCAGCAGCTTGGTTCCTAGCAATGAGCAGTTCTTC